The 26 T cell receptor beta chains below all came from one sample that was sequenced in a study of blood T cell repertoires in COVID-19. Sequencing was performed with immunoSEQ multiplex PCR; in TCRdb, only in-frame clones are kept and a portion is missing. The table includes about 260,000 clones, roughly four fifths detected once. Sequenced: PBMCs or T cells enriched from blood (not recorded which). These receptors all come from a man aged 30 to 39 with acute COVID-19.

The CDR3 DNA is TGTGCCAGCAGCTTCAGTAATCAGCCCCAGCATTTT. It translates to CASSFSNQPQHF. The chain is built from TRBV5-8 and TRBJ1-5; the D is unclear. The CDR3 totals 12 residues. The germline V gene encodes CDR1 SGHTS and CDR2 YDEGEE. Trimming shortened V by 2 bases and J by 4 bases, and 4 bases separated the two germline ends. Full variable domain (missing parts from reference TRBV5-8 and TRBJ1-5): EAGVTQSPTHLIKTRGQQATLRCSPISGHTSVYWYQQALGLGLQFLLWYDEGEERNRGNFPPRFSGRQFPNYSSELNVNALELEDSALYLCASSFSNQPQHFGDGTRLSIL.

This chain connects TRBV18 to TRBJ2-1; 9 bases are a match to TRBD1. With V trimmed by 5 bases and J by 7 bases, 9 bases remained unmatched. The CDR3 is made up of 15 amino acids. Germline CDR1 KGHSH, CDR2 LQKENI. The CDR3: CASSGAEQGANEQFF. The CDR3 bases are TGTGCCAGCTCAGGAGCTGAACAGGGGGCGAATGAGCAGTTCTTC.

This chain links TRBV27 with TRBJ1-1; no clear D gene. CDR1 is MNHEY and CDR2 is SMNVEV in the germline V gene (reference sequence). There are 13 residues in the CDR3. V was cut by 4 bases and J by 0 bases, with 6 bases left in between. CDR3 DNA sequence: TGTGCCAGCAGTTCAGGAATGAACACTGAAGCTTTCTTT. Translation gives CASSSGMNTEAFF.

The chain employs TRBV4-3 and TRBJ1-5, with 7 bases matching TRBD1. The CDR3 is 17 amino acids. V was pared by 0 bases and J by 7 bases, with 12 bases of the junction left unmatched. Germline CDR1 LGHNA, CDR2 YSLEER. The CDR3 sequence: CASSQDIDRASHQPQHF. CDR3 coding DNA: TGCGCCAGCAGCCAAGATATTGACAGGGCGTCCCACCAGCCCCAGCATTTT.

The V and J genes are TRBV7-2 and TRBJ1-2; D uncertain. Trimming shortened V by 2 bases and J by 3 bases, and 4 bases separated the two germline ends. The V gene's germline CDR1 is SGHTA and CDR2 FQGNSA. The CDR3 runs to 12 residues. CDR3 DNA: TGTGCCAGCAGCTTAACGGACTATGGCTACACCTTC. This sequence encodes CASSLTDYGYTF.

This chain connects TRBV27 to TRBJ2-1, with 7 bases lining up with TRBD1. Trimming cost V 4 bases and J 6 bases; bases outside gene matches: 15. Germline-derived CDR1 and CDR2 are MNHEY and SMNVEV (reference sequence). The CDR3 runs to 17 residues. The CDR3 DNA follows: TGTGCCAGCAGTTCATATATAGGCCTGACAGGGCTCAATGAGCAGTTCTTC. Translating gives CASSSYIGLTGLNEQFF.

The CDR3 bases are TGTGCCAGCAGTGAAGTCATGCGGGGGAACACAGATACGCAGTATTTT. Encoded protein: CASSEVMRGNTDTQYF. The chain combines TRBV6-1 with TRBJ2-3; 7 bases align to TRBD2. J lost 2 bases, V lost 1 base, and 6 bases had no gene match. This CDR3 is 16 amino acids long. Germline values: CDR1 MNHNS, CDR2 SASEGT.

The J gene is TRBJ2-7, the V gene TRBV28; 9 bases agree with TRBD1. The germline CDR1 and CDR2 sequences are MDHEN and SYDVKM. The CDR3 runs 14 residues. The V segment lost 4 bases and the J segment 4 bases; nucleotides outside the gene matches: 5. CDR3 protein: CASSSPTGGYEQYV. CDR3 DNA sequence: TGTGCCAGCAGTTCGCCGACAGGGGGATACGAGCAGTACGTC.

The chain uses TRBV11-2 and TRBJ2-1; TRBD2 matches 8 bases. Unmatched junction bases numbered 5, after V lost 5 bases and J lost 8 bases. This CDR3 is built from 13 residues. Germline values: CDR1 SGHAT, CDR2 FQNNGV. The CDR3 spells CASSRSGVDEQFF. CDR3 sequence (DNA): TGTGCCAGCAGCCGTAGCGGGGTGGATGAGCAGTTCTTC.

The sample holds one count of this clone. The chain uses TRBV5-1 and TRBJ2-5; 14 bases agree with TRBD2. Germline V gives CDR1 SGHRS, CDR2 YFSETQ. The CDR3 is 16 residues long. The V segment lost 7 bases and the J segment 3 bases; nucleotides outside the gene matches: 8. The CDR3, as DNA: TGCGCCAGCGGGACTAGCGGGGGAAACCCAAAAGAGACCCAGTACTTC. This codes for CASGTSGGNPKETQYF. The full variable domain, with the rest looked up from reference TRBV5-1 and TRBJ2-5, is KAGVTQTPRYLIKTRGQQVTLSCSPISGHRSVSWYQQTPGQGLQFLFEYFSETQRNKGNFPGRFSGRQFSNSRSEMNVSTLELGDSALYLCASGTSGGNPKETQYFGPGTRLLVL.

The chain uses TRBV14 and TRBJ2-7; 8 bases map to TRBD1. The trim removed 4 bases at V and 5 bases at J, leaving 10 bases unmatched. CDR3 size: 15 residues. Germline assignment: CDR1 SGHDN and CDR2 FVKESK. CDR3 nucleotides: TGTGCCAGCAGCCGGGGCCGGGACAGGTACGACGAGCAGTACGTC. Its translation is CASSRGRDRYDEQYV.

The chain couples TRBV3-1 (or the pseudogene TRBV3-2) to TRBJ1-1; D unresolved. CDR3 length: 13 amino acids. The germline V and J ends were trimmed by 6 bases and 1 base, with 9 bases remaining between them. Looked up from germline, CDR1 is LGHDT and CDR2 is YNNKEL (reference sequence). Written as DNA, the CDR3 is TGTGCCAGCAGGGGTTGGGCGAACACTGAAGCTTTCTTT. Its protein product is CASRGWANTEAFF.

This chain connects TRBV29-1 to TRBJ1-2; D possibly corresponds to TRBD1 (6 bases). CDR3 length equals 13 residues. The V gene's germline CDR1 is SQVTM and CDR2 ANQGSEA. V was clipped by 6 bases and J by 0 bases, with 11 bases between them. The CDR3 here is CSVEQGSNYGYTF. The CDR3, as DNA: TGCAGCGTGGAACAGGGTTCTAACTATGGCTACACCTTC.

In its sample, this clone was seen a few times. J is TRBJ1-3 and V is TRBV29-1, with unresolved D. The CDR3 has 12 amino acids. Germline V gene lookup returns CDR1 SQVTM and CDR2 ANQGSEA. V lost 7 bases, J lost 3 bases, and 10 bases lay in between. This CDR3 reads CSAQSIGNTIYF. The CDR3 bases are TGCAGCGCACAGTCGATTGGAAACACCATATATTTT.

The V call is TRBV7-8, the J call TRBJ1-1; D gene ambiguous. With 5 bases removed from V and 1 base from J, the gap between germline ends came to 11 bases. Germline V lookup: CDR1 SGHVS, CDR2 FQNEAQ. This CDR3 is built from 14 residues. CDR3 residues: CASSLLTSNTEAFF. The CDR3 bases are TGTGCCAGCAGCCTACTTACCTCGAACACTGAAGCTTTCTTT.

This clone showed up just once. The chain joins TRBV25-1 to TRBJ1-5; the D is unclear. CDR3 size: 14 residues. CDR1 and CDR2 (germline): MGHDK, SYGVNS. Trimming took off 3 bases at V and 1 base at J, with 7 bases between the two ends. CDR3 sequence: CASSEIESNQPQHF. CDR3 coding DNA: TGTGCCAGCAGTGAGATAGAAAGCAATCAGCCCCAGCATTTT.

The gene calls are TRBV6-7 and TRBJ2-4; possible D gene TRBD1, 5 bases. TRBV6-7 is an open reading frame whose function is uncertain. The CDR3 runs to 18 residues. V lost 2 bases to trimming and J lost 1 base, with 18 bases between them. CDR3 in DNA: TGTGCCAGCAGTTACCCCATTGGGGCCGTATCCGCCAAAAACATTCAGTACTTC. The encoded protein is CASSYPIGAVSAKNIQYF.

V is TRBV27 and J is TRBJ2-7; D gene unclear. Germline V gives CDR1 MNHEY, CDR2 SMNVEV (reference sequence). The CDR3 is 14 residues long. The V and J ends lost 1 base and 0 bases respectively, with 7 bases between them. The CDR3 reads CASSLYVGSYEQYV. CDR3 DNA sequence: TGTGCCAGCAGTTTATACGTCGGCTCCTACGAGCAGTACGTC.

This clone appeared a single time. This chain links TRBV28 with TRBJ1-2, with D hard to call. Germline CDR1 reads MDHEN; CDR2 reads SYDVKM. The V gene lost 9 bases and the J gene lost 1 base, with 18 bases spanning the gap. The CDR3 runs to 15 residues. CDR3 DNA sequence: TGTGCCAGTTGTCTAGCAGTAAGATTTAACTATGGCTACACCTTC. Protein: CASCLAVRFNYGYTF.

The chain carries TRBV7-2 and TRBJ1-2; TRBD1 agrees at 7 bases. V trimming: 0 bases; J trimming: 0 bases; junction bases outside the gene matches: 7. The CDR3 is 17 amino acids. The germline V gene encodes CDR1 SGHTA and CDR2 FQGNSA. For the CDR3, the DNA is TGTGCCAGCAGCTTAGCGCTCGACAGGGTGACTAACTATGGCTACACCTTC. Encoded protein: CASSLALDRVTNYGYTF.

The V gene is TRBV4-1, the J gene TRBJ1-3; no firm D call. Germline CDR1 and CDR2: MGHRA and YSYEKL. The CDR3 length is 14 residues. V was cut by 0 bases and J by 4 bases, with 7 bases left in between. In DNA form, the CDR3 reads TGCGCCAGCAGCCAAGATCTCAGGGGAAACACCATATATTTT. This codes for CASSQDLRGNTIYF.

The chain uses TRBV12-3 or TRBV12-4 and TRBJ1-1; D is undetermined. This CDR3 region has 11 residues. Trimming shortened V by 7 bases and J by 4 bases, and 7 bases separated the two germline ends. CDR3 in amino acids: CASMEGTEAFF. In nucleotides, the CDR3 is TGTGCCAGCATGGAGGGCACTGAAGCTTTCTTT.

This chain connects TRBV7-9 to TRBJ2-5; D may be TRBD1 (6 bases). The CDR3 extends over 14 amino acids. Trimming shortened V by 5 bases and J by 0 bases, and 10 bases separated the two germline ends. Germline V gene lookup returns CDR1 SEHNR and CDR2 FQNEAQ (reference sequence). CDR3 amino acids: CASSPRTDQETQYF. For the CDR3, the DNA is TGTGCCAGCAGCCCAAGGACAGACCAAGAGACCCAGTACTTC.

The rearrangement joins TRBV9 to TRBJ2-2; TRBD1 is a possible D gene (5 bases). Per the germline V gene, CDR1 is SGDLS and CDR2 is YYNGEE. V dropped 0 bases and J dropped 5 bases, with 11 bases sitting between them. CDR3 size: 15 residues. The chain's CDR3 is CASSVGQMGTGELFF. Here the CDR3 DNA reads TGTGCCAGCAGCGTAGGACAGATGGGGACCGGGGAGCTGTTTTTT.

The rearrangement uses TRBV18 and TRBJ1-1, with D unclear. Trimming pared 0 bases from V and 4 bases from J, leaving 12 bases between. The CDR3 has 15 residues. Germline CDR1 and CDR2: KGHSH and LQKENI. The CDR3: CASSPPLEGSTEAFF. The CDR3 coding sequence is TGTGCCAGCTCACCACCCTTGGAGGGCAGCACTGAAGCTTTCTTT.

The V and J genes are TRBV5-4 and TRBJ2-2; 10 bases map to TRBD1. V dropped 0 bases and J dropped 4; count of bases not matched to a gene: 9. The CDR3 totals 18 residues. The germline V gene has CDR1 SGHNT and CDR2 YYREEE (reference sequence). CDR3 in amino acids: CASSLGQGAQDVTGELFF. CDR3 DNA sequence: TGTGCCAGCAGCTTGGGACAGGGGGCGCAAGATGTCACCGGGGAGCTGTTTTTT.